Listed here are 20 T cell receptor beta chains from one sample, sequenced in a study of blood T cell repertoires in COVID-19. Assay used: immunoSEQ multiplex PCR; TCRdb lists only in-frame clones, some missing. Of roughly 190,000 clones listed, about 85% are singletons. Sequenced input: peripheral blood. These receptors originate from a man between 25 and 39 years old with acute or convalescent COVID-19.

The chain links TRBV28 to TRBJ2-5, with TRBD2 matching 13 bases. CDR1 and CDR2 from the germline V gene are MDHEN and SYDVKM. The trim removed 3 bases at V and 5 bases at J, leaving 3 bases unmatched. This CDR3 is built from 15 residues. The CDR3 loop is CASSLGLAGMETQYF. In nucleotides, the CDR3 is TGTGCCAGCAGTTTGGGACTAGCGGGAATGGAGACCCAGTACTTC.

This chain links TRBV10-3 with TRBJ1-1; D is unresolved. V was pared by 6 bases and J by 0 bases, with 17 bases between. The CDR3 extends over 16 amino acids. CDR1 is ENHRY and CDR2 is SYGVKD in the germline V gene. The CDR3 spells CAIRGTDGLMNTEAFF. In nucleotides, the CDR3 is TGTGCCATCAGGGGAACGGACGGACTTATGAACACTGAAGCTTTCTTT.

This chain connects TRBV5-1 to TRBJ2-7; D remains ambiguous. The CDR3 sequence is 13 residues long. Deletions cut 0 bases from V and 1 base from J, with 5 bases between. Germline V lookup: CDR1 SGHRS, CDR2 YFSETQ. CDR3 sequence: CASSLDTSYEQYF. The CDR3 nucleotides read TGCGCCAGCAGCTTGGACACGTCCTACGAGCAGTACTTC.

The gene calls are TRBV4-1 and TRBJ2-2; 7 positions match TRBD1. The CDR3 has 15 residues. Germline CDR1 reads MGHRA; CDR2 reads YSYEKL. Unmatched junction bases numbered 9, after V lost 5 bases and J lost 6 bases. The CDR3 DNA is TGCGCCAGCAGCAGGACAGGAGACTTTGCCGGGGAGCTGTTTTTT. Its protein product is CASSRTGDFAGELFF.

The sample holds one count of this clone. The identical CDR3 is also encoded by other nucleotide sequences in the sample. The chain uses TRBV3-1 (or the pseudogene TRBV3-2) and TRBJ1-3, with D unclear. The CDR3 is made up of 15 amino acids. Germline values: CDR1 LGHDT, CDR2 YNNKEL (reference sequence). Trimming removed 0 bases from V and 0 bases from J, with 6 bases in between. In DNA, the CDR3 is TGTGCCAGCAGCCAAGAACGGAGCTCTGGAAACACCATATATTTT. This encodes CASSQERSSGNTIYF.

The gene calls are TRBV28 and TRBJ2-1; D possibly corresponds to TRBD1 (5 bases). This CDR3 comprises 17 residues. Germline CDR1 is MDHEN and CDR2 is SYDVKM. Trimming left V 5 bases short and J 4 bases short, with 21 bases between. CDR3 in amino acids: CASSPSWGTGSYNEQFF. CDR3 in DNA: TGTGCCAGCAGTCCCTCCTGGGGCACCGGGTCTTACAATGAGCAGTTCTTC.

J is TRBJ1-1 and V is TRBV6-2 or TRBV6-3; possibly TRBD1 for D (5 bases). Looked up from germline, CDR1 is MNHEY and CDR2 is SVGEGT. V was clipped by 7 bases and J by 1 base, with 19 bases between them. CDR3 length: 16 amino acids. CDR3 region: CASTPPGLRTNTEAFF. The CDR3 DNA reads TGTGCCAGCACCCCCCCGGGACTGAGGACGAACACTGAAGCTTTCTTT.

V is TRBV24-1 and J is TRBJ2-7; 7 bases are a match to TRBD1. Germline trimming cut 5 bases from V and 3 bases from J; bases unmatched to any gene: 6. Germline assignment: CDR1 KGHDR and CDR2 SFDVKD. This CDR3 comprises 14 residues. The CDR3 protein is CATSGRGSGYEQYF. CDR3 coding DNA: TGTGCCACCAGTGGCAGGGGGTCCGGCTACGAGCAGTACTTC.

The chain employs TRBV9 and TRBJ1-6, with D possibly matching TRBD1 (5 bases). The CDR3 is 14 residues long. From germline, CDR1 is SGDLS and CDR2 YYNGEE. The ends were cut back, 0 bases at V and 7 bases at J, with 8 bases in the middle. The chain's CDR3 is CASSVGAGNSPLHF. CDR3 in DNA: TGTGCCAGCAGCGTAGGGGCAGGGAATTCACCCCTCCACTTT.

The chain joins TRBV28 to TRBJ1-4; no reliable D call. V was clipped by 6 bases and J by 7 bases, with 12 bases between them. CDR3 length: 13 amino acids. The germline CDR1 and CDR2 sequences are MDHEN and SYDVKM. CDR3 sequence (DNA): TGTGCCAGCAGGGAGGGTGGAGCTGAAAAACTGTTTTTT. Encoded protein: CASREGGAEKLFF.

This sequence joins TRBV6-6 and TRBJ2-7, with D possibly matching TRBD1 (6 bases). V lost 2 bases, J lost 2 bases, and 7 bases lay in between. Germline lookup yields CDR1 MNHNY and CDR2 SVGAGI (reference sequence). This CDR3 has 13 amino acids. This CDR3 is CASSYRDTYEQYF. The CDR3, as DNA: TGTGCCAGCAGTTACCGGGACACCTACGAGCAGTACTTC.

Note on this clone: A junction boundary mismatches the germline segment, possibly from a read error. The chain employs TRBV19 and TRBJ2-2; D is perhaps TRBD1 (5 bases). The CDR3 consists of 14 residues. CDR1 and CDR2 (germline): LNHDA, SQIVND (reference sequence). The CDR3 bases are TGTGCCAGTAGCATAGGGGCGAGCACCGGGGAGCTGTTTTTT. Protein: CASSIGASTGELFF.

The rearrangement uses TRBV6-1 and TRBJ1-2; no clear D. This CDR3 is built from 14 residues. Trimming pared 3 bases from V and 5 bases from J, leaving 13 bases between. The germline V gene has CDR1 MNHNS and CDR2 SASEGT. The CDR3: CASSEGRPEYGYTF. CDR3 sequence (DNA): TGTGCCAGCAGTGAGGGGAGACCGGAGTATGGCTACACCTTC.

The rearrangement links TRBV18 to TRBJ2-3, with no clear D. Germline-derived CDR1 and CDR2 are KGHSH and LQKENI. CDR3 length equals 18 residues. V lost 2 bases, J lost 2 bases, and 20 bases lay in between. DNA of the CDR3: TGTGCCAGCTCACCATACTCACTGGCAGGAAAAATCACAGATACGCAGTATTTT. It codes for CASSPYSLAGKITDTQYF.

The rearrangement joins TRBV18 to TRBJ2-3; TRBD1 agrees at 11 bases. Per germline, CDR1 KGHSH and CDR2 LQKENI. CDR3 length: 16 amino acids. V shed 3 bases, J shed 3 bases, and the junction held 5 bases outside the gene matches. CDR3 in amino acids: CASSPVGQGGTDTQYF. The CDR3 nucleotides read TGTGCCAGCTCACCTGTGGGACAGGGGGGAACAGATACGCAGTATTTT.

V and J are TRBV4-1 and TRBJ1-1; D remains ambiguous. The CDR3 spans 16 residues. Trimming took 1 base from V and 4 from J, leaving 16 bases between them. CDR1 is MGHRA and CDR2 is YSYEKL in the germline V gene. CDR3 sequence: CASSQVPAIRGTEAFF. In DNA, the CDR3 is TGCGCCAGCAGCCAAGTACCCGCCATCCGGGGCACTGAAGCTTTCTTT.

The chain employs TRBV7-8 and TRBJ1-6; 8 bases agree with TRBD1. Trimming removed 0 bases from V and 14 bases from J; junction bases left unmatched: 6. The germline CDR1 and CDR2 sequences are SGHVS and FQNEAQ. The CDR3 runs to 14 residues. CDR3 DNA: TGTGCCAGCAGCTTAGCACAGGGGGGCGTCACCCTCCACTTT. Translating it yields CASSLAQGGVTLHF.

The chain carries TRBV13 and TRBJ1-1; 9 nucleotides agree with TRBD1. J was trimmed by 5 bases and V by 4 bases; bases with no gene match: 8. Germline V gives CDR1 PRHDT, CDR2 FYEKMQ (reference sequence). There are 15 residues in the CDR3. In nucleotides, the CDR3 is TGTGCCAGCAGCTCGTACAGGGGGCGAGGAACTGAAGCTTTCTTT. Translation gives CASSSYRGRGTEAFF.

This chain connects TRBV7-9 to TRBJ2-5; no firm D call. V lost 1 base and J lost 0, with 6 bases in between. CDR3 length: 14 amino acids. CDR1 is SEHNR and CDR2 is FQNEAQ in the germline V gene (reference sequence). CDR3 residues: CASSLDQYQETQYF. CDR3 bases: TGTGCCAGCAGCTTAGACCAGTACCAAGAGACCCAGTACTTC. Variable domain in full (rest from reference TRBV7-9 and TRBJ2-5): DTGVSQNPRHKITKRGQNVTFRCDPISEHNRLYWYRQTLGQGPEFLTYFQNEAQLEKSRLLSDRFSAERPKGSFSTLEIQRTEQGDSAMYLCASSLDQYQETQYFGPGTRLLVL.

Only one count was recorded for this clone. The J gene is TRBJ2-1, the V gene TRBV3-1 (or the pseudogene TRBV3-2), with TRBD2 matching 7 bases. With V trimmed by 4 bases and J by 0 bases, 3 bases remained unmatched. The V gene's germline CDR1 is LGHDT and CDR2 YNNKEL (reference sequence). This CDR3 is 15 amino acids long. CDR3 sequence (DNA): TGTGCCAGCAGCCTAGCGGGTACCTCCTACAATGAGCAGTTCTTC. This translates into CASSLAGTSYNEQFF.